A single TCR beta chain is shown here with its context. It lacks a known antigen. A read error may explain this, as a much larger clone is one base away. The conserved phenylalanine or tryptophan normally closing the CDR3 is absent here, so this likely arose from a read error. This sample was included in a study of lung T cells in sarcoidosis with Löfgren's syndrome (dated 2017 in TCRdb). Some background on the complete study: Sarcoidosis was described as a granulomatous, mainly pulmonary disease marked by CD4+ T cell accumulation in bronchoalveolar lavage fluid. The repertoire analyses concentrated on Lofgren's syndrome patients. On the study overall, not on this receptor specifically: In Lofgren's syndrome patients, relative to control subjects, TRAV12-1 and TRBV2 were reported to be the most expanded V gene segments. In alphabeta pairing analysis, TRAV12-1 was found to pair preferentially with TRBV2, and CDR3 homology was shown by the resulting paired TCRs. Recognition of a sarcoidosis-associated antigen was only suggested; the antigen itself remained putative and unidentified. Multiple Lofgren's syndrome patients were reported to share TRAV12-1 and TRBV2 CDR3 motifs, a finding that suggests public CD4+ TCR repertoires.

Both ends counted, the CDR3 spans 14 residues. Only the CDR3 part of the read is kept: 42 bases, read in frame from the first base. Relative to germline, V is 5 bases shorter and J is 0 bases shorter, with 13 bases between their ends. The germline V gene encodes CDR1 DFQATT and CDR2 SNEGSKA (reference sequence). Sequencing relied on an Illumina MiSeq. TCRdb handled the public reads itself, with Q25 trimming in fastp and clone calling in MiXCR, and kept productive beta chains. Entries that share a CDR3 protein sequence are merged under the most common genes and DNA. This sample lists roughly 63,000 distinct CDR3 sequences; approximately 21% were detected once. The ten largest clones take up 2% to 2.5% of the sample.

The V gene is TRBV20-1 and the J gene is TRBJ1-1; D gene: possibly TRBD1, on 6 matching bases. The clonotype was recovered from a human donor with sarcoidosis (Löfgren's syndrome or another form), or a control subject (not recorded which). Sample: CD4+ T cells from PBMCs. The CDR3 region: CSAGRQEMNTEAFS. In nucleotide form, the sequence is TGCAGTGCTGGCAGACAGGAGATGAACACTGAAGCTTTCTCT.